The 7 T cell receptor beta chains below were found in one sample sequenced in a study of OX40 agonist ivuxolimab in advanced cancers. The library was prepared using the immunoSEQ multiplex PCR assay. This immuneACCESS table, as held by TCRdb, lists in-frame sequences with V and J called but not all clones. Of the missing ones, under half trace to an unresolved V gene in checked studies; the others have no known cause. This sample comprises 50,000 to 80,000 clones, around 84% of them detected only once. The top ten constitute less than 2.5% of the sample. Sequenced material: CD4+ or CD8+ T cells sorted from blood, taken in a trial of the OX40 agonist ivuxolimab. The receptors were sampled from an adult with an advanced solid tumor such as melanoma, head and neck, liver or kidney cancer.

The chain joins TRBV4-1 to TRBJ1-4; 7 positions agree with TRBD1. The germline V gene encodes CDR1 MGHRA and CDR2 YSYEKL. V gave up 4 bases and J gave up 1 base; unmatched junction bases: 9. The length of the CDR3 is 17 residues. The CDR3, as DNA: TGCGCCAGCAGCCGAAACGACAGGGAGGGAACTAATGAAAAACTGTTTTTT. Translation gives CASSRNDREGTNEKLFF.

The gene calls are TRBV14 and TRBJ2-1, with D possibly being TRBD1 (6 bases). Germline CDR1 SGHDN, CDR2 FVKESK. The CDR3 has 13 residues. V was pared by 4 bases and J by 4 bases, with 8 bases between. The CDR3 nucleotides read TGTGCCAGCAGCCGGGACATTTACAATGAGCAGTTCTTC. This sequence encodes CASSRDIYNEQFF. Together with reference TRBV14 and TRBJ2-1, the CDR3 gives the full variable domain: EAGVTQFPSHSVIEKGQTVTLRCDPISGHDNLYWYRRVMGKEIKFLLHFVKESKQDESGMPNNRFLAERTGGTYSTLKVQPAELEDSGVYFCASSRDIYNEQFFGPGTRLTVL.

The rearrangement links TRBV5-6 to TRBJ2-5; 9 nucleotides agree with TRBD1. Per the germline V gene, CDR1 is SGHDT and CDR2 is YYEEEE. The V segment lost 5 bases and the J segment 5 bases; nucleotides outside the gene matches: 13. The CDR3 spans 16 residues. CDR3 nucleotide sequence: TGTGCCAGCAGTCGAGATACAGGGGGCGGCCGGGAGACCCAGTACTTC. Its translation: CASSRDTGGGRETQYF.

This chain connects TRBV6-5 to TRBJ1-4; D is uncertain. The V and J ends lost 6 bases and 1 base respectively, with 9 bases between them. Germline values: CDR1 MNHEY, CDR2 SVGAGI. The CDR3 loop spans 14 amino acids. The CDR3 region has the DNA TGTGCCAGCAGCTATATCGGAACTAATGAAAAACTGTTTTTT. Amino acids: CASSYIGTNEKLFF.

CDR3 sequence (DNA): TGTGCCAGTCGACGCAGGACAGGGGGCGGAAAAGCCGAAAATGAAAAACTGTTTTTT. It yields the protein CASRRRTGGGKAENEKLFF. The chain is built from TRBV2 and TRBJ1-4; TRBD1 matches 11 bases. CDR3 length: 19 residues. The V and J ends lost 9 bases and 5 bases, in that order; junction bases with no gene match: 20. CDR1 and CDR2 (germline): SNHLY, FYNNEI.

This sequence joins TRBV30 and TRBJ2-3; a weak D match, TRBD1 (5 bases). This CDR3 region has 13 residues. The V gene's germline CDR1 is GTSNPN and CDR2 SVGIG (reference sequence). Trimming left V 2 bases short and J 7 bases short, with 13 bases between. The CDR3 here is CAWSLTVSHTQYF. CDR3 in DNA: TGTGCCTGGAGTCTGACAGTCTCTCATACGCAGTATTTT.

The J gene is TRBJ2-5, the V gene TRBV7-8, with a tentative D call TRBD2 (5 bases). The DNA end is a closer match to TRBJ2-7, so the J assignment may be wrong. Germline CDR1 reads SGHVS; CDR2 reads FQNEAQ. This CDR3 comprises 17 residues. For the CDR3, the DNA is TGTGCCAGCAGCTTAAGGGCCTGGCGTAGGAGCGGCTACGAGCAGTACTTC. Amino acids: CASSLRAWRRSGYEQYF.